Each of the 11 T cell receptor beta chains below was sequenced from the same sample in a study of blood T cells in healthy people across ages. Primed by a sample-barcoded 5' primer and a J-beta primer mix, a second PCR proceeded for about 6 to 12 cycles. TCRdb analysed the 5' RACE reads with MiXCR anew, one entry per CDR3 protein. The sample includes some 800,000 distinct CDR3 sequences, roughly 44% of them seen just once. Sequenced input: blood. These receptors were obtained from a man aged 55 to 70 in good health.

The chain has TRBV5-6 and TRBJ1-1, with unresolved D. The CDR3 runs to 16 residues. Germline-derived CDR1 and CDR2 are SGHDT and YYEEEE. Trimming shortened V by 0 bases and J by 1 base, and 13 bases separated the two germline ends. This CDR3 is CASSLARVSRNTEAFF. For the CDR3, the DNA is TGTGCCAGCAGCTTGGCCCGGGTTTCTAGGAACACTGAAGCTTTCTTT.

This clonotype was seen ten or more times. J is TRBJ2-3 and V is TRBV13, with 7 nucleotides matching TRBD2. CDR3 length: 15 amino acids. CDR1 and CDR2 from the germline V gene are PRHDT and FYEKMQ (reference sequence). The V segment lost 0 bases and the J segment 0 bases; nucleotides outside the gene matches: 0. The CDR3 protein is CASSLGGGSTDTQYF. CDR3 bases: TGTGCCAGCAGCTTAGGCGGGGGGAGCACAGATACGCAGTATTTT. The complete variable domain, with remaining parts taken from reference TRBV13 and TRBJ2-3, reads AAGVIQSPRHLIKEKRETATLKCYPIPRHDTVYWYQQGPGQDPQFLISFYEKMQSDKGSIPDRFSAQQFSDYHSELNMSSLELGDSALYFCASSLGGGSTDTQYFGPGTRLTVL.

V gene TRBV2 combines with J gene TRBJ2-7, with D uncertain. This CDR3 is 13 amino acids long. The ends were cut back, 11 bases at V and 6 bases at J, with 20 bases in the middle. The V gene's germline CDR1 is SNHLY and CDR2 FYNNEI. The CDR3 loop is CALRAEVISEQYF. The CDR3 nucleotides read TGTGCCCTGCGAGCCGAGGTAATTTCCGAGCAGTACTTC.

There are many counts of this clonotype. The chain is built from TRBV7-3 and TRBJ2-4, with TRBD2 as a possible D gene (6 bases). The CDR3 covers 15 residues. Germline CDR1 reads SGHTA; CDR2 reads FQGTGA. The ends were cut back, 5 bases at V and 13 bases at J, with 24 bases in the middle. The CDR3 DNA reads TGTGCCAGCAGCCCAACAGCGGCGGGGATTTTTGAGCAGTACTTC. Protein: CASSPTAAGIFEQYF.

This clonotype has a handful of counts. This sequence joins TRBV20-1 and TRBJ2-1; no reliable D call. The germline V gene encodes CDR1 DFQATT and CDR2 SNEGSKA (reference sequence). There are 13 residues in the CDR3. V lost 0 bases and J 6 bases, leaving 9 bases between the germline ends. DNA for the CDR3: TGCAGTGCTAGAGAGGCTGGCGTCAATGAGCAGTTCTTC. The encoded protein is CSAREAGVNEQFF.

The chain joins TRBV20-1 to TRBJ2-5, with a possible D match to TRBD2 (6 bases). Trimming removed 0 bases from V and 11 bases from J, with 16 bases in between. The length of the CDR3 is 13 residues. Germline values: CDR1 DFQATT, CDR2 SNEGSKA (reference sequence). CDR3 sequence reads: CSARDSSVNEQYF. CDR3 sequence (DNA): TGCAGTGCTAGAGATTCTAGCGTCAATGAGCAGTACTTC.

J is TRBJ1-5 and V is TRBV12-3 or TRBV12-4; D may be TRBD1 (6 bases). The CDR3 sequence is 15 residues long. Trimming removed 6 bases at V and 2 bases at J, with 14 bases between. CDR3 in amino acids: CASSQQGSGNQPQHF. CDR3 DNA sequence: TGTGCCAGCAGCCAACAGGGTTCTGGCAATCAGCCCCAGCATTTT.

This clonotype was seen only a few times. The chain links TRBV10-3 to TRBJ2-1; D not resolved. Trimming took off 0 bases at V and 7 bases at J, with 7 bases between the two ends. The CDR3 covers 13 residues. The germline V gene encodes CDR1 ENHRY and CDR2 SYGVKD. The CDR3 spells CAISESQSNEQFF. CDR3 sequence (DNA): TGTGCCATCAGTGAGTCGCAATCAAATGAGCAGTTCTTC.

This clonotype has only a few counts. The chain uses TRBV6-5 and TRBJ1-2; tentative D call: TRBD1 (5 bases). Germline loops: CDR1 MNHEY, CDR2 SVGAGI. Trimming pared 0 bases from V and 4 bases from J, leaving 18 bases between. The CDR3 sequence is 17 residues long. CDR3 nucleotides: TGTGCCAGCAGTTACTCCGTAGGGGCCGCCGCCCTCTATGGCTACACCTTC. Translation: CASSYSVGAAALYGYTF.

This clonotype showed up just a few times. The rearrangement joins TRBV7-3 to TRBJ2-3, with 14 bases lining up with TRBD2. This CDR3 contains 18 residues. Germline V gene lookup returns CDR1 SGHTA and CDR2 FQGTGA. With 5 bases clipped from V and 1 base from J, the junction kept 8 bases outside the gene matches. CDR3 sequence: CASSPRGLAGDGTDTQYF. CDR3 DNA sequence: TGTGCCAGCAGCCCCCGGGGACTAGCGGGGGATGGCACAGATACGCAGTATTTT.

V and J are TRBV6-2 or TRBV6-3 and TRBJ2-1; 9 positions agree with TRBD2. CDR1 is MNHEY and CDR2 is SVGEGT in the germline V gene. The CDR3 has 16 residues. Losses at the gene ends were 1 base for V and 10 bases for J; bases not matched to a gene: 11. The CDR3: CASSYLAGEGVKEQFF. CDR3 nucleotides: TGTGCCAGCAGTTACTTAGCGGGGGAAGGTGTCAAGGAGCAGTTCTTC.